The rows below give T cell receptor beta chains drawn from one sample of a study of cytomegalovirus exposure and HLA in healthy donors. The assay was immunoSEQ multiplex PCR, and TCRdb's table has in-frame clones only and misses some. The sample records roughly 150,000 clones, around four fifths being singletons. Material for sequencing was PBMCs. The receptor source for this set is a male donor in good health and CMV-seronegative. Both conserved end residues are part of each CDR3. The order of the fields is D gene, J gene, clone size, V gene, CDR3 protein, CDR3 DNA. The D gene is left open where the match is weak. The listing skips clone size in some rows; elsewhere it reads once, few, many or a size class.

d_call: -
j_call: TRBJ2-1
clone_size: -
v_call: TRBV9
cdr3_aa: CASSVSRVPNEQFF
cdr3_nt: TGTGCCAGCAGCGTAAGCAGGGTACCCAATGAGCAGTTCTTC

d_call: -
j_call: TRBJ1-4
clone_size: -
v_call: TRBV18
cdr3_aa: CASSTSTATNEKLFF
cdr3_nt: TGTGCCAGCTCAACCTCCACGGCAACTAATGAAAAACTGTTTTTT

d_call: -
j_call: TRBJ1-1
clone_size: -
v_call: TRBV7-9
cdr3_aa: CASSPTGRGYWTEAFF
cdr3_nt: TGTGCCAGCAGCCCAACCGGACGGGGTTATTGGACTGAAGCTTTCTTT

d_call: -
j_call: TRBJ2-2
clone_size: -
v_call: TRBV2
cdr3_aa: CATKRSNTGELFF
cdr3_nt: TGTGCCACCAAGAGAAGCAACACCGGGGAGCTGTTTTTT

d_call: TRBD2
j_call: TRBJ2-2
clone_size: -
v_call: TRBV4-2
cdr3_aa: CASSQVAGVTGELFF
cdr3_nt: TGTGCCAGCAGCCAAGTAGCGGGGGTTACCGGGGAGCTGTTTTTT

d_call: TRBD1
j_call: TRBJ1-3
clone_size: once
v_call: TRBV12-5
cdr3_aa: CASGPGQGISGNTIYF
cdr3_nt: TGTGCTAGTGGCCCTGGACAGGGGATATCCGGAAACACCATATATTTT

d_call: -
j_call: TRBJ2-2
clone_size: -
v_call: TRBV11-2
cdr3_aa: CASSGRANTGELFF
cdr3_nt: TGTGCCAGCAGCGGCAGGGCGAACACCGGGGAGCTGTTTTTT

d_call: -
j_call: TRBJ1-5
clone_size: -
v_call: TRBV5-5
cdr3_aa: CASSLGGGAQPQHF
cdr3_nt: TGTGCCAGCAGCTTGGGTGGAGGGGCCCAGCCCCAGCATTTT

d_call: TRBD2
j_call: TRBJ2-7
clone_size: -
v_call: TRBV6-5
cdr3_aa: CASSWGSSGSYEQYF
cdr3_nt: TGTGCCAGCAGTTGGGGGTCTAGCGGCTCCTACGAGCAGTACTTC

d_call: TRBD1
j_call: TRBJ2-3
clone_size: -
v_call: TRBV6-5
cdr3_aa: CASSLNRGIDTQYF
cdr3_nt: TGTGCCAGCAGTTTAAACAGGGGGATAGATACGCAGTATTTT

d_call: TRBD1
j_call: TRBJ2-2
clone_size: -
v_call: TRBV11-3
cdr3_aa: CASSRRTGGVNGELFF
cdr3_nt: TGTGCCAGCAGCCGACGGACAGGGGGCGTTAACGGGGAGCTGTTTTTT

d_call: -
j_call: TRBJ1-3
clone_size: -
v_call: TRBV7-2
cdr3_aa: CASSSTYGGSGNTIYF
cdr3_nt: TGTGCCAGCAGCTCAACCTACGGGGGATCTGGAAACACCATATATTTT

d_call: TRBD2
j_call: TRBJ2-1
clone_size: once
v_call: TRBV27
cdr3_aa: CASSGKDSGGLVAEQFF
cdr3_nt: TGTGCCAGCAGTGGCAAAGACAGCGGGGGACTCGTAGCTGAGCAGTTCTTC

d_call: -
j_call: TRBJ2-3
clone_size: -
v_call: TRBV11-3
cdr3_aa: CASSLDPMRGTDTQYF
cdr3_nt: TGTGCCAGCAGCTTAGATCCAATGCGGGGCACAGATACGCAGTATTTT

d_call: -
j_call: TRBJ1-1
clone_size: -
v_call: TRBV12-5
cdr3_aa: CASGWDQGYTEAFF
cdr3_nt: TGTGCTAGTGGTTGGGATCAGGGCTACACTGAAGCTTTCTTT

d_call: -
j_call: TRBJ1-3
clone_size: -
v_call: TRBV6-6
cdr3_aa: CASSQTAFNGNTIYF
cdr3_nt: TGTGCCAGCAGCCAGACAGCATTTAACGGAAACACCATATATTTT

d_call: -
j_call: TRBJ2-1
clone_size: -
v_call: TRBV27
cdr3_aa: CASRLDPGDNEQFF
cdr3_nt: TGTGCCAGCAGACTCGATCCGGGAGACAATGAGCAGTTCTTC

d_call: TRBD1
j_call: TRBJ1-1
clone_size: -
v_call: TRBV5-4
cdr3_aa: CASSGRQGVNTEAFF
cdr3_nt: TGTGCCAGCAGCGGCCGACAGGGGGTGAACACTGAAGCTTTCTTT

d_call: TRBD2
j_call: TRBJ2-7
clone_size: few
v_call: TRBV7-6
cdr3_aa: CASSLVPLAGIYEQYF
cdr3_nt: TGTGCCAGCAGCTTGGTCCCCCTAGCGGGAATCTACGAGCAGTACTTC

d_call: TRBD2
j_call: TRBJ2-3
clone_size: -
v_call: TRBV4-1
cdr3_aa: CASSLQRGGTDTQYF
cdr3_nt: TGCGCCAGCAGCCTCCAGCGGGGGGGCACAGATACGCAGTATTTT

d_call: -
j_call: TRBJ1-3
clone_size: -
v_call: TRBV7-2
cdr3_aa: CASSPTGGGPGNTIYF
cdr3_nt: TGTGCCAGCAGCCCAACGGGGGGGGGCCCTGGAAACACCATATATTTT

d_call: -
j_call: TRBJ2-1
clone_size: -
v_call: TRBV19
cdr3_aa: CASSTSRTYNEQFF
cdr3_nt: TGTGCCAGTAGTACCTCTAGAACGTACAATGAGCAGTTCTTC

d_call: -
j_call: TRBJ1-2
clone_size: -
v_call: TRBV5-4
cdr3_aa: CASSLAAGAYGYTF
cdr3_nt: TGCGCCAGCAGCTTGGCAGCGGGAGCCTATGGCTACACCTTC

d_call: TRBD2
j_call: TRBJ2-1
clone_size: once
v_call: TRBV9
cdr3_aa: CASSAGGLTSGSNEQFF
cdr3_nt: TGTGCCAGCAGTGCGGGGGGATTGACGTCCGGTTCCAATGAGCAGTTCTTC

d_call: -
j_call: TRBJ1-1
clone_size: once
v_call: TRBV5-5
cdr3_aa: CASSLGKRSNTEAFF
cdr3_nt: TGTGCCAGCAGCTTAGGCAAGCGATCGAACACTGAAGCTTTCTTT

d_call: TRBD1
j_call: TRBJ1-1
clone_size: -
v_call: TRBV7-9
cdr3_aa: CASSPRGGEAFF
cdr3_nt: TGTGCCAGCAGCCCTAGAGGGGGCGAAGCTTTCTTT

d_call: TRBD1
j_call: TRBJ2-1
clone_size: -
v_call: TRBV5-1
cdr3_aa: CASSLFRDRGFGEQFF
cdr3_nt: TGCGCCAGCAGCCTATTCCGGGACAGGGGGTTCGGTGAGCAGTTCTTC

d_call: TRBD1
j_call: TRBJ1-1
clone_size: -
v_call: TRBV25-1
cdr3_aa: CASSEDREDVFGIAEAFF
cdr3_nt: TGTGCCAGCAGCGAGGACAGGGAGGATGTGTTCGGGATCGCTGAAGCTTTCTTT

d_call: -
j_call: TRBJ2-5
clone_size: -
v_call: TRBV20-1
cdr3_aa: CSAISGETQYF
cdr3_nt: TGCAGTGCGATTAGCGGAGAGACCCAGTACTTC

d_call: TRBD2
j_call: TRBJ2-1
clone_size: -
v_call: TRBV19
cdr3_aa: CASSTVREVVEQFF
cdr3_nt: TGTGCCAGTAGTACTGTGCGGGAGGTGGTTGAGCAGTTCTTC

d_call: -
j_call: TRBJ1-2
clone_size: -
v_call: TRBV7-9
cdr3_aa: CASSLPANYGYTF
cdr3_nt: TGTGCCAGCAGCTTACCAGCTAACTATGGCTACACCTTC

d_call: -
j_call: TRBJ2-5
clone_size: few
v_call: TRBV15
cdr3_aa: CATSRGRNRPSGETQYF
cdr3_nt: TGTGCCACCAGCAGAGGTAGGAACCGACCCTCGGGGGAGACCCAGTACTTC

d_call: TRBD1
j_call: TRBJ2-1
clone_size: -
v_call: TRBV6-4
cdr3_aa: CASSDSTGGGRQFF
cdr3_nt: TGTGCCAGCAGTGACTCGACAGGGGGCGGGAGGCAGTTCTTC

d_call: -
j_call: TRBJ1-1
clone_size: -
v_call: TRBV6-1
cdr3_aa: CASSRPAFEAFF
cdr3_nt: TGTGCCAGCAGCAGGCCAGCCTTTGAAGCTTTCTTT

d_call: TRBD2
j_call: TRBJ2-1
clone_size: -
v_call: TRBV7-2
cdr3_aa: CASSLGSGPYNEQFF
cdr3_nt: TGTGCCAGCAGCTTAGGTAGCGGGCCCTACAATGAGCAGTTCTTC

d_call: -
j_call: TRBJ1-5
clone_size: -
v_call: TRBV19
cdr3_aa: CASTLASNQPQHF
cdr3_nt: TGTGCCAGTACCCTGGCTAGCAATCAGCCCCAGCATTTT

d_call: -
j_call: TRBJ2-3
clone_size: once
v_call: TRBV18
cdr3_aa: CASSPFMSSATSTDTQYF
cdr3_nt: TGTGCCAGCTCACCATTTATGTCTAGCGCCACTAGCACAGATACGCAGTATTTT

d_call: -
j_call: TRBJ1-5
clone_size: -
v_call: TRBV28
cdr3_aa: CASSLGQGSEPQHF
cdr3_nt: TGTGCCAGCAGTTTAGGGCAGGGTTCAGAGCCCCAGCATTTT

d_call: TRBD2
j_call: TRBJ2-7
clone_size: few
v_call: TRBV6-4
cdr3_aa: CASSQLAGVSYEQYF
cdr3_nt: TGTGCCAGCAGTCAACTAGCGGGAGTATCATACGAGCAGTACTTC

d_call: TRBD2
j_call: TRBJ2-3
clone_size: -
v_call: TRBV27
cdr3_aa: CASSPGTSSSTDTQYF
cdr3_nt: TGTGCCAGCAGTCCGGGGACTAGCAGTAGCACAGATACGCAGTATTTT

d_call: -
j_call: TRBJ1-5
clone_size: -
v_call: TRBV18
cdr3_aa: CASSPGRRQPQHF
cdr3_nt: TGTGCCAGCTCACCAGGCAGGAGGCAGCCCCAGCATTTT